Included here is one T cell receptor (beta chain) sequence, with context. CD8 cells regarded as naive lacked CD45RO, were positively chosen for CCR7, and omitted terminally differentiated effector memory CD45RA+ cells. TCRdb's table, derived via immunoSEQ multiplex PCR, lists solely in-frame clones and lacks some. The table shows roughly 600,000 clones, with 95% to 98% occurring only once. This entry belongs to a study of shared clonotypes between healthy human individuals. The CDR3 extends over 15 amino acids. Germline CDR1 SGDLS, CDR2 YYNGEE. The V segment lost 0 bases and the J segment 3 bases; nucleotides outside the gene matches: 5.

This sequence was found in a man aged 25 to 40 in good health. The source material was naive CD8+ T cells sorted from blood. This chain connects TRBV9 to TRBJ2-5, with 7 bases aligning to TRBD2. The CDR3 reads CASSVVGLAEETQYF. The DNA for the CDR3 is TGTGCCAGCAGCGTAGTTGGCCTAGCGGAAGAGACCCAGTACTTC.